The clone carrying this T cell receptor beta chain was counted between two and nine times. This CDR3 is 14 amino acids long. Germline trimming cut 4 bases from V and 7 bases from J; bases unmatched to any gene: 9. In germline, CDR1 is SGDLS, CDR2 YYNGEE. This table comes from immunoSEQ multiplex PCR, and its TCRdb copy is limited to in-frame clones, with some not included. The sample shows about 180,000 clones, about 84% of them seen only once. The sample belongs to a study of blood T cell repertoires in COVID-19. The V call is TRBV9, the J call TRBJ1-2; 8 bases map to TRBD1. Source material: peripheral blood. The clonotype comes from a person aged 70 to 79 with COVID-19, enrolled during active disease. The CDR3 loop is CASSPVPGGGGYTF. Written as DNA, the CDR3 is TGTGCCAGCAGCCCCGTCCCAGGGGGCGGTGGCTACACCTTC.